These 17 T cell receptor beta chains were sequenced from one sample in a study of Tregs in tolerant kidney transplant recipients. This table comes from immunoSEQ multiplex PCR, and its TCRdb copy is limited to in-frame clones, with some not included. The table lists about 110,000 clones, almost 90% of them singletons. This material consisted of CD4+ T cells from blood, taken before the transplant. The receptors here all came from a human donor who received a combined kidney and bone marrow transplant.

This clone appeared a single time. As DNA, the CDR3 is TGTGCCAGCAGCCCCAGGAGGGGTGCGGGAGGATGGGAGACCCAGTACTTC. Encoded protein: CASSPRRGAGGWETQYF. The rearrangement uses TRBV14 and TRBJ2-5; TRBD2 matches 8 bases. CDR1 is SGHDN and CDR2 is FVKESK in the germline V gene. J was trimmed by 5 bases and V by 4 bases; bases with no gene match: 15. CDR3 length: 17 amino acids.

V usage is TRBV18 and J usage is TRBJ1-1; perhaps TRBD1 as D (6 bases). CDR3 length: 14 amino acids. Trimming shortened V by 3 bases and J by 6 bases, and 14 bases separated the two germline ends. Germline V CDR1 and CDR2: KGHSH, LQKENI. The DNA of the CDR3 is TGTGCCAGCTCACCGGCGGGGGGGGGCTCTGAAGCTTTCTTT. Residues: CASSPAGGGSEAFF. The whole variable domain, filled in from reference TRBV18 and TRBJ1-1, reads NAGVMQNPRHLVRRRGQEARLRCSPMKGHSHVYWYRQLPEEGLKFMVYLQKENIIDESGMPKERFSAEFPKEGPSILRIQQVVRGDSAAYFCASSPAGGGSEAFFGQGTRLTVV.

This clone was recorded only once. The chain carries TRBV11-2 and TRBJ2-1, with a weak D call TRBD2 (6 bases). Germline V lookup: CDR1 SGHAT, CDR2 FQNNGV. V lost 4 bases to trimming and J lost 8 bases, with 12 bases between them. This CDR3 comprises 13 residues. This chain's CDR3 is CASSSASADEQFF. In nucleotides, the CDR3 is TGTGCCAGCAGCTCGGCTAGCGCGGATGAGCAGTTCTTC.

This chain uses TRBV7-2 with TRBJ1-1, with 11 bases lining up with TRBD1. This CDR3 region has 14 residues. Germline lookup yields CDR1 SGHTA and CDR2 FQGNSA. V lost 1 base, J lost 8 bases, and 3 bases stayed unmatched. The CDR3 DNA reads TGTGCCAGCAGCTTAGACGGACAGGGGGCCGAAGCTTTCTTT. This codes for CASSLDGQGAEAFF.

The rearrangement joins TRBV6-5 to TRBJ2-3; a possible D gene is TRBD2 (5 bases). Germline V gene lookup returns CDR1 MNHEY and CDR2 SVGAGI. V was shortened by 5 bases and J by 0 bases, with 12 bases between the two germline ends. The CDR3 consists of 15 residues. CDR3 protein: CASSPLRRSTDTQYF. Written as DNA, the CDR3 is TGTGCCAGCAGTCCTTTGCGGAGGAGCACAGATACGCAGTATTTT.

The V call is TRBV4-1, the J call TRBJ1-5; possibly TRBD1 for D (6 bases). The germline CDR1 and CDR2 sequences are MGHRA and YSYEKL. The CDR3 runs to 14 residues. Trimming removed 1 base from V and 7 bases from J, with 11 bases in between. Here the CDR3 reads CASSQGRGGQPQHF. DNA of the CDR3: TGCGCCAGCAGCCAAGGCAGGGGCGGCCAGCCCCAGCATTTT.

This sequence joins TRBV6-4 and TRBJ2-1; TRBD2 might be the D (7 bases). The ends were cut back, 2 bases at V and 0 bases at J, with 14 bases in the middle. From germline, CDR1 is MRHNA and CDR2 SNTAGT. CDR3 size: 17 residues. The CDR3 sequence is CASSDGGGLGSYNEQFF. The CDR3 region has the DNA TGTGCCAGCAGTGACGGCGGGGGCCTTGGCTCCTACAATGAGCAGTTCTTC.

This clone has only one observation. At one of its ends the junction is not consistent with the germline gene, which may arise from a read error. The identical CDR3 is also encoded by other nucleotide sequences in the sample. The V gene is TRBV28, the J gene TRBJ2-7; D is unresolved. This CDR3 comprises 10 residues. Germline V gene lookup returns CDR1 MDHEN and CDR2 SYDVKM. CDR3 bases: TGCGCCAGCAGCCGCAGGGAGCAGTACTTC. Its protein is CASSRREQYF.

V is TRBV5-4 and J is TRBJ2-3; 7 bases are a match to TRBD2. The CDR3 loop spans 16 amino acids. J lost 1 base, V lost 4 bases, and 9 bases had no gene match. Germline CDR1 SGHNT, CDR2 YYREEE (reference sequence). DNA of the CDR3: TGTGCCAGCAGCCCCCGCAAGGCGGGGGGCACAGATACGCAGTATTTT. It codes for CASSPRKAGGTDTQYF.

The V call is TRBV7-2, the J call TRBJ2-3; no firm D call. Germline V CDR1 and CDR2: SGHTA, FQGNSA. V was pared by 1 base and J by 4 bases, with 6 bases between. This CDR3 has 13 amino acids. DNA for the CDR3: TGTGCCAGCAGCTTAGGAGCACCAGATACGCAGTATTTT. Its translation: CASSLGAPDTQYF.

The chain links TRBV28 to TRBJ1-5; D possibly corresponds to TRBD1 (6 bases). Trimming pared 5 bases from V and 7 bases from J, leaving 15 bases between. The CDR3 is made up of 14 amino acids. Germline CDR1 and CDR2: MDHEN and SYDVKM. The CDR3 region has the DNA TGTGCCAGCAGTGAGTCCCGGGACATGCAGCCCCAGCATTTT. It codes for CASSESRDMQPQHF. The variable domain in full, completed from reference TRBV28 and TRBJ1-5, reads DVKVTQSSRYLVKRTGEKVFLECVQDMDHENMFWYRQDPGLGLRLIYFSYDVKMKEKGDIPEGYSVSREKKERFSLILESASTNQTSMYLCASSESRDMQPQHFGDGTRLSIL.

This clone was detected only once. This chain joins TRBV5-4 and TRBJ2-1, with D possibly matching TRBD2 (5 bases). The CDR3 has 12 amino acids. Germline V gene lookup returns CDR1 SGHNT and CDR2 YYREEE (reference sequence). Trimming removed 4 bases at V and 5 bases at J, with 7 bases between. CDR3 DNA: TGTGCCAGCAGCCCACTAGACAATGAGCAGTTCTTC. This gives the protein CASSPLDNEQFF. Based on the CDR3 plus reference TRBV5-4 and TRBJ2-1, the full variable domain is ETGVTQSPTHLIKTRGQQVTLRCSSQSGHNTVSWYQQALGQGPQFIFQYYREEENGRGNFPPRFSGLQFPNYSSELNVNALELDDSALYLCASSPLDNEQFFGPGTRLTVL.

The rearrangement links TRBV9 to TRBJ2-2, with D possibly being TRBD1 (6 bases). Trimming left V 1 base short and J 8 bases short, with 15 bases between. The CDR3 spans 15 residues. From germline, CDR1 is SGDLS and CDR2 YYNGEE. The CDR3 region is CASSVHPGVSGELFF. In DNA, the CDR3 is TGTGCCAGCAGCGTACACCCAGGGGTTTCAGGGGAGCTGTTTTTT.

The chain couples TRBV29-1 to TRBJ1-1; the match to TRBD1 covers 7 bases. CDR3 size: 12 residues. The junction had 8 bases not matched to a gene; V was cut back by 8 bases and J by 5 bases. Per the germline V gene, CDR1 is SQVTM and CDR2 is ANQGSEA. The CDR3 region has the DNA TGCAGCATAACAGGGGCCGGTACTGAAGCTTTCTTT. As protein: CSITGAGTEAFF.

This clone was picked up a small number of times. The chain carries TRBV4-1 and TRBJ1-4; D not resolved. V was clipped by 3 bases and J by 4 bases, with 6 bases between them. The CDR3 is 13 residues long. Germline values: CDR1 MGHRA, CDR2 YSYEKL. CDR3 nucleotide sequence: TGCGCCAGCAGCCAGGCAGATAATGAAAAACTGTTTTTT. Translation gives CASSQADNEKLFF.

With respect to this clone: The same CDR3 arises from other DNA sequences in this sample as well. The rearrangement joins TRBV5-1 to TRBJ2-2, with 8 bases that match TRBD2. CDR1 and CDR2 (germline): SGHRS, YFSETQ. The junction had 8 bases not matched to a gene; V was cut back by 5 bases and J by 5 bases. This CDR3 has 15 residues. Written as DNA, the CDR3 is TGCGCCAGCAGTCAGGGGACTAGTGGGACCGGGGAGCTGTTTTTT. This gives the protein CASSQGTSGTGELFF.

V is TRBV4-1 and J is TRBJ2-7; 7 bases fit TRBD2. The V segment lost 3 bases and the J segment 0 bases; nucleotides outside the gene matches: 11. CDR1 and CDR2 (germline): MGHRA, YSYEKL. The CDR3 runs to 17 residues. CDR3 in amino acids: CASSHGVGLAASYEQYF. The CDR3 nucleotides read TGCGCCAGCAGCCACGGAGTCGGTCTAGCGGCCTCCTACGAGCAGTACTTC.